Shown below are 26 T cell receptor beta chains from a single sample sequenced in a study of T and B cells in COVID-19 patients. From blood, about 250-500 ng of genomic DNA served as TRB template. TRB rearrangements were amplified by multiplex PCR with BIOMED2 TRB-A/B primers. TCRdb redid the calling of the multiplex PCR reads with MiXCR, one entry per CDR3 protein. Of 9,500 to 13,000 distinct CDR3 sequences listed, more than 30% were seen once; the top ten hold 14%. Sequenced material: blood. The receptors were sampled from a human donor with active COVID-19.

This clonotype was counted only a few times. The V call is TRBV12-3 or TRBV12-4, the J call TRBJ2-5, with 8 bases matching TRBD1. CDR3 length: 15 amino acids. Germline trimming cut 2 bases from V and 5 bases from J; bases unmatched to any gene: 7. DNA of the CDR3: TGTGCCAGCAGTTTACCGGCAGGGGGCTCGGAGACCCAGTACTTC. Its protein product is CASSLPAGGSETQYF.

This chain joins TRBV14 and TRBJ2-3, with a tentative D call TRBD2 (5 bases). Germline V gene data show CDR1 as SGHDN and CDR2 as FVKESK. Trimming left V 0 bases short and J 9 bases short, with 10 bases between. This CDR3 comprises 13 residues. CDR3 in DNA: TGTGCCAGCAGCCAAGATCGGGGTCACACGCAGTATTTT. This encodes CASSQDRGHTQYF.

This chain uses TRBV7-9 with TRBJ1-4; a weak D match, TRBD1 (5 bases). Germline CDR1 reads SEHNR; CDR2 reads FQNEAQ (reference sequence). This CDR3 is 14 amino acids long. Trimming left V 2 bases short and J 8 bases short, with 12 bases between. CDR3 nucleotide sequence: TGTGCCAGCAGCTTACTTGTGGGGGAGGAAAAACTGTTTTTT. It yields the protein CASSLLVGEEKLFF.

V and J are TRBV14 and TRBJ1-2; D is unclear. The CDR3 is 13 residues long. V lost 4 bases, J lost 8 bases, and 14 bases lay in between. CDR1 is SGHDN and CDR2 is FVKESK in the germline V gene. DNA of the CDR3: TGTGCCAGCAGCCTAGGAAGGAAGATAGGCTACACCTTC. As protein: CASSLGRKIGYTF.

This clonotype was found a few times. The chain combines TRBV5-6 with TRBJ1-6; D is unresolved. This CDR3 spans 16 amino acids. Trimming left V 4 bases short and J 7 bases short, with 18 bases between. Germline-derived CDR1 and CDR2 are SGHDT and YYEEEE. The CDR3 region is CASSTIYRVENSPLHF. The CDR3 DNA is TGTGCCAGCAGCACAATTTATAGGGTTGAGAATTCACCCCTCCACTTT.

J is TRBJ2-5 and V is TRBV29-1, with D maybe TRBD1 (6 bases). The CDR3 has 14 amino acids. CDR1 and CDR2 (germline): SQVTM, ANQGSEA. Trimming left V 4 bases short and J 5 bases short, with 17 bases between. For the CDR3, the DNA is TGCAGCGTTGCTAGGGGGAAGACCGGGGAGACCCAGTACTTC. It specifies CSVARGKTGETQYF.

As regards this clonotype: At one boundary the junction diverges from the germline segment, which might be a read error. The rearrangement joins TRBV20-1 to TRBJ2-1; 11 bases are shared with TRBD2. Germline CDR1 and CDR2: DFQATT and SNEGSKA (reference sequence). This CDR3 comprises 15 residues. CDR3 protein: CSARDSSGGRNQQFF. CDR3 in DNA: TGCAGTGCTAGAGACTCTAGCGGGGGGCGCAATCAGCAGTTCTTC.

V usage is TRBV20-1 and J usage is TRBJ1-6; D not resolved. Germline lookup yields CDR1 DFQATT and CDR2 SNEGSKA (reference sequence). The CDR3 has 11 residues. With 3 bases removed from V and 11 bases from J, the gap between germline ends came to 8 bases. The CDR3, as DNA: TGCAGTGCTAGGATTGGTCCACCCCTCCACTTT. Protein: CSARIGPPLHF.

The V call is TRBV20-1, the J call TRBJ1-5; D is ambiguous. The V and J ends lost 2 bases and 6 bases respectively, with 17 bases between them. Germline V lookup: CDR1 DFQATT, CDR2 SNEGSKA (reference sequence). The CDR3 runs 15 residues. CDR3 DNA: TGCAGTGCTAGAAAAAATCCTGGGCGGACTCAGCCCCAGCATTTT. Translation: CSARKNPGRTQPQHF.

This clonotype was detected only a few times. CDR3 region: CASSLGAGGRTDTQYF. In DNA, the CDR3 is TGTGCCAGCAGCTTAGGAGCGGGGGGCCGGACAGATACGCAGTATTTT. The chain has TRBV7-6 and TRBJ2-3; 9 nucleotides match TRBD2. There are 16 residues in the CDR3. The germline V gene encodes CDR1 SGHVS and CDR2 FNYEAQ. After removal of 1 base from V and 3 bases from J, the junction contained 5 bases not matched to a gene.

Remarks on this clonotype: This clone may be a read error of a much larger clone one base away. The chain uses TRBV5-1 and TRBJ2-1; no firm D call. CDR1 is SGHRS, CDR2 YFSETQ, per germline. The CDR3 is made up of 11 amino acids. CDR3: CASSVHNDQFF. In nucleotides, the CDR3 is TGTGCCAGCAGCGTTCACAATGATCAGTTCTTC.

This rearrangement joins TRBV6-5 to TRBJ2-4, with 10 nucleotides matching TRBD2. This CDR3 contains 18 residues. Trimming removed 10 bases from V and 0 bases from J; junction bases left unmatched: 15. CDR1 is MNHEY, CDR2 SVGAGI, per germline. Here the CDR3 DNA reads TGTGCCATCTCCGAAACGGGTAGCGGGGGGCTAGCCAAAAACATTCAGTACTTC. This translates into CAISETGSGGLAKNIQYF.

This clonotype was picked up a small number of times. The gene calls are TRBV20-1 and TRBJ2-3; 11 bases align to TRBD1. The CDR3 is 16 amino acids. Trimming cost V 3 bases and J 4 bases; bases outside gene matches: 9. The germline V gene has CDR1 DFQATT and CDR2 SNEGSKA (reference sequence). The CDR3 is CSARGNGQGAADTQYF. The CDR3 DNA follows: TGCAGTGCTAGGGGCAATGGACAGGGGGCGGCAGATACGCAGTATTTT.

Only a few counts were recorded for this clonotype. The chain couples TRBV12-3 or TRBV12-4 to TRBJ2-1; the D gene could be TRBD1 or TRBD2 (5 bases each). The CDR3 consists of 16 residues. The V end was cut by 2 bases, the J end by 0 bases, with 11 bases between. CDR3 region: CASSLFWGSSYNEQFF. CDR3 DNA sequence: TGTGCCAGCAGTTTATTCTGGGGGAGCTCCTACAATGAGCAGTTCTTC.

The chain carries TRBV4-2 and TRBJ2-3; 7 bases match TRBD2. The CDR3 contains 15 residues. CDR1 is LGHNA and CDR2 is YNFKEQ in the germline V gene. V was clipped by 5 bases and J by 4 bases; unmatched bases: 9. Here the CDR3 reads CASSTRLAGSDTQYF. DNA for the CDR3: TGTGCCAGCAGCACCCGACTAGCTGGGTCAGATACGCAGTATTTT.

This clonotype is medium-sized (0.01 to 0.1%). The V call is TRBV29-1, the J call TRBJ2-1, with a weak D call TRBD2 (7 bases). V was trimmed by 7 bases and J by 8 bases, leaving 18 bases between them. The CDR3 spans 13 residues. Germline lookup yields CDR1 SQVTM and CDR2 ANQGSEA. The CDR3 loop reads CSASGTSYYEQFF. The CDR3 coding sequence is TGCAGCGCAAGCGGGACATCATATTATGAGCAGTTCTTC.

In its sample, this clonotype is medium-sized. The chain has TRBV15 and TRBJ2-7, with D possibly being TRBD2 (6 bases). This CDR3 is 14 amino acids long. Germline-derived CDR1 and CDR2 are LNHNV and YYDKDF (reference sequence). V lost 9 bases and J lost 0, with 15 bases in between. The CDR3 region has the DNA TGTGCCACTCGACCGGGACTTGCCTCCTACGAGCAGTACTTC. Translating it yields CATRPGLASYEQYF.

This clonotype turned up a few times. CDR3 loop: CASSRGGGGKNIQYF. Written as DNA, the CDR3 is TGTGCCAGCAGTCGGGGTGGAGGGGGCAAAAACATTCAGTACTTC. The V and J genes are TRBV7-6 and TRBJ2-4; perhaps D is TRBD1 or TRBD2 (6 bases each). The CDR3 is 15 residues long. The germline V gene has CDR1 SGHVS and CDR2 FNYEAQ. The V end was cut by 6 bases, the J end by 3 bases, with 15 bases between. Based on the CDR3 plus reference TRBV7-6 and TRBJ2-4, the full variable domain is GAGVSQSPRYKVTKRGQDVALRCDPISGHVSLYWYRQALGQGPEFLTYFNYEAQQDKSGLPNDRFSAERPEGSISTLTIQRTEQRDSAMYRCASSRGGGGKNIQYFGAGTRLSVL.

The chain links TRBV12-3 or TRBV12-4 to TRBJ1-3, with D unclear. Trimming removed 3 bases from V and 15 bases from J, with 12 bases in between. The length of the CDR3 is 11 residues. The chain's CDR3 is CASSFSRTAYF. In nucleotides, the CDR3 is TGTGCCAGCAGTTTTTCGCGGACGGCATATTTT.

By frequency in the sample, this clonotype is medium-sized. This chain links TRBV29-1 with TRBJ2-3, with D unclear. Trimming removed 4 bases at V and 1 base at J, with 12 bases between. In germline, CDR1 is SQVTM, CDR2 ANQGSEA. The CDR3 runs to 14 residues. Here the CDR3 DNA reads TGCAGCGTTGGACTGCGATTGGGCACAGATACGCAGTATTTT. It yields the protein CSVGLRLGTDTQYF.

In the case of this clonotype: This may be a read error, as it is one base from a much larger clone. CDR3 DNA: TGTGCCAGCTCACCAACGGGGGTGGACTATGACTACACCTTC. Translated, it gives CASSPTGVDYDYTF. The genes are TRBV18 and TRBJ1-2; tentative D call: TRBD1 (5 bases). Germline V gene data show CDR1 as KGHSH and CDR2 as LQKENI. The CDR3 is 14 residues long.

V gene TRBV19 combines with J gene TRBJ1-5, with 7 bases that match TRBD1. CDR3 length: 15 residues. The V gene end was trimmed by 6 bases and the J gene end by 5 bases; junction bases not matched to a gene: 10. Germline-derived CDR1 and CDR2 are LNHDA and SQIVND (reference sequence). The CDR3 loop is CASREGKGGYQPQHF. CDR3 nucleotides: TGTGCCAGTAGAGAAGGGAAAGGGGGCTATCAGCCCCAGCATTTT. Based on the CDR3 plus reference TRBV19 and TRBJ1-5, the full variable domain is DGGITQSPKYLFRKEGQNVTLSCEQNLNHDAMYWYRQDPGQGLRLIYYSQIVNDFQKGDIAEGYSVSREKKESFPLTVTSAQKNPTAFYLCASREGKGGYQPQHFGDGTRLSIL.

This clonotype occurred a few times. This chain links TRBV27 with TRBJ1-1, with D perhaps TRBD1 (5 bases). The CDR3 covers 15 residues. Germline assignment: CDR1 MNHEY and CDR2 SMNVEV (reference sequence). Trimming shortened V by 4 bases and J by 2 bases, and 14 bases separated the two germline ends. The CDR3, as DNA: TGTGCCAGCAGTTCAATAGGGGCCGGAAACACTGAAGCTTTCTTT. It specifies CASSSIGAGNTEAFF.

This clonotype is medium-sized (0.01 to 0.1%) within its sample. The chain employs TRBV6-5 and TRBJ2-7; 7 positions agree with TRBD2. The CDR3 is 13 amino acids. Germline V gene lookup returns CDR1 MNHEY and CDR2 SVGAGI. V shed 5 bases, J shed 5 bases, and the junction held 6 bases outside the gene matches. The DNA for the CDR3 is TGTGCCAGCAGTCAGCGGGACGGCAACGAGCAGTACTTC. Encoded protein: CASSQRDGNEQYF.

By sample share, this clonotype is medium-sized. The genes are TRBV12-3 or TRBV12-4 and TRBJ2-5; a possible D gene is TRBD2 (5 bases). Trimming pared 2 bases from V and 5 bases from J, leaving 15 bases between. This CDR3 contains 15 residues. The CDR3 bases are TGTGCCAGCAGTTTAAGGATGTCAGGCGGGGAGACCCAGTACTTC. It translates to CASSLRMSGGETQYF.

The chain uses TRBV29-1 and TRBJ2-5; D is possibly TRBD1 (5 bases). Germline loops: CDR1 SQVTM, CDR2 ANQGSEA. Trimming removed 7 bases from V and 5 bases from J, with 14 bases in between. The CDR3 runs to 12 residues. This CDR3 reads CSAPGRVETQYF. In DNA form, the CDR3 reads TGCAGCGCCCCCGGCAGGGTTGAGACCCAGTACTTC. Full variable domain (remainder filled in from reference TRBV29-1 and TRBJ2-5): SAVISQKPSRDICQRGTSLTIQCQVDSQVTMMFWYRQQPGQSLTLIATANQGSEATYESGFVIDKFPISRPNLTFSTLTVSNMSPEDSSIYLCSAPGRVETQYFGPGTRLLVL.